The clone carrying this T cell receptor beta chain was seen many times. One entry per CDR3 protein, called by TCRdb with MiXCR from the RT-PCR reads. Of about 580,000 distinct CDR3 sequences listed, approximately 14% are singletons. The data stem from a study of response to subunit inactivated influenza vaccine. This CDR3 is 12 amino acids long. V was clipped by 1 base and J by 5 bases, with 6 bases between them. Germline CDR1 and CDR2: SGHDT and YYEEEE. This receptor was identified in a man in his forties or fifties who received an inactivated influenza vaccine. This chain links TRBV5-6 with TRBJ1-1; D unresolved. The sample was PBMCs from blood, taken roughly 12 days after vaccination. Here the CDR3 DNA reads TGTGCCAGCAGCTTGTTAGGGACTGAAGCTTTCTTT. Protein product: CASSLLGTEAFF.